This entry describes one T cell receptor (beta chain). The clone's antigen remains unknown. The sample holds no much larger clone one base away, and base qualities are not on file. Using the deep immunoSEQ assay, TCR CDR3 regions were amplified from genomic DNA by multiplex PCR. For each cell subset, the extracted genomic DNA was distributed evenly across all wells of several immunoSEQ 96-well plates, and each plate served as one replicate. For sorted subsets, 150 to 250 ng of genomic DNA, equivalent to some 30,000 T cell genomes, went into each replicate PCR. Purified libraries were quantified with a Qubit 3.0 fluorometer, sized on a Bioanalyzer 2100, and re-quantified with the KAPA Library Quantification kit. Each immunoSEQ 96-well plate was sequenced on its own single-read 150-cycle Illumina NextSeq 550 flow cell. Processing in the source paper ran as follows. Because only junctional sequences without quality scores were contained in the immunoSEQ output, filtering matching that applied to full-length reads could not be performed. Sequences were annotated with PyIR, a Python wrapper for IgBLAST v1.9, and V/J genes and CDR3 were assigned using IMGT germline references. Any read was removed if the V/J assignment was weak (E-value above 1e-6), the CDR3 was missing, or the read contained stop codons, out-of-frame junctions, or ambiguous translated residues. V3J clonotypes were defined as sequences sharing the same inferred V gene, J gene, and CDR3 amino acid sequence. To compute the percentage overlap between repertoires, the number of shared unique clonotypes was divided by the size of the smaller repertoire. RTK rarefaction, the Chao1 estimator, and Recon v2.1 estimates of unobserved clonotypes were used to assess repertoire richness. OLGA was used to compute generation probabilities for all TCRbeta clonotypes that the gDNA method yielded from a few donors. Sourced from immuneACCESS, this table was stored by TCRdb with only in-frame sequences that have V and J called. A share of the clones is absent; for the studies checked, an unresolved V gene accounts for under half, and the remainder has no known explanation. For V, J and clone size, that table is used; D and trimming come from the DNA. The sample yields some 2.1 million clones; roughly 94% were counted once. The ten largest account for 1.1% of the sample.

CD8 naive samples were obtained by positive selection for CCR7 among CD45RO-negative cells, yielding a CD45RA+CCR7+ population from which TemRA cells were excluded. Donors were healthy HIV-negative adults with no recently reported acute infections or vaccinations. Only Caucasian adults living in Nashville, Tennessee, USA were represented among the donors. Blood was collected by leukapheresis, and PBMCs were isolated by Ficoll-Histopaque density gradient centrifugation and then cryopreserved in liquid nitrogen vapor phase. Analytical flow cytometry was used to check the purity and quantity of each magnetically sorted T cell population. Each sorted fraction had its genomic DNA isolated and then quantified by UV absorbance on a Nanodrop 2000c. The data are from a study of shared clonotypes between healthy human individuals (dated by TCRdb to the early 2020s). Background on the whole study: The cohort included three men and a couple of women between 18 and 49 years of age. For each donor, CD4 naive and CD4 memory were each given three plates, CD8 naive was given two plates, and CD8 memory was given one plate. Blood TCR repertoires of several healthy adults were deeply sequenced to estimate repertoire size and the extent of clonotype sharing between individuals. To increase sequencing depth and limit assay-specific biases, TCR repertoire library preparation and sequencing were carried out by different laboratories using diverse techniques. Per donor, leukapheresis produced somewhere between about 0.85 and 9.5 billion PBMCs.

Overall results and qualifications from the work: Pairwise subsampling led to the expectation that sequencing depth would affect the degree of clonotype sharing among donors. Sharing across a few donors was observed for 4.5% to 6.5% of naive CD4, about 4% of naive CD8, 2% to 2.5% of memory CD4, and about 0.4% of memory CD8 clonotypes. Sampling was restricted to blood, and TCR repertoires in tissue are likely to differ from TCR repertoires in blood. Rarefaction of sorted-subset datasets indicated incomplete sequencing despite the large sequencing depth. The genetic and exposure-history diversity represented was limited by the small number of donors. Naive subsets generally had larger estimated clonotype richness than memory subsets did. Compared with non-shared clonotypes, the clonotypes found in all four sorted-subset donors had higher generation probabilities.

The sample consisted of naive CD8+ T cells sorted from blood. This sample's cell subset or site label indicates: CD45RA+CCR7+. This clonotype was obtained from a man aged 18 to 29 in good health.

The CDR3 protein: CASSYTGGEGYTF. Read as DNA, the sequence is TGTGCCAGCAGCTATACAGGGGGGGAGGGCTACACCTTC. The V and J segments used are TRBV5-4 and TRBJ1-2, with 8 central nucleotides matching TRBD1. For this chain, trimming is 3 bases at the V end and 8 bases at the J end, and the number of junction bases without a gene match is 6. Including the terminal cysteine and phenylalanine, the CDR3 comprises 13 residues. Solely the CDR3 DNA is kept, with 39 bases framed from the first base. The germline V gene (reference sequence) supplies CDR1 SGHNT and CDR2 YYREEE.